One TCR beta chain is described in this entry. This receptor's antigen is unknown. No quality values exist for individual bases; no much larger clone is one base distant. TCRbeta CDR3 regions were amplified from genomic DNA using the immunoSEQ Assay, a bias-controlled multiplex PCR. Per the source publication's procedure: The number of nucleated cells in each sample was estimated from the amplification of reference gene primers within the assay. Sequence reads were collapsed and filtered to measure the absolute abundance of every unique TCRbeta CDR3 rearrangement. For each sample, productive Simpson clonality was calculated as the square root of Simpson's diversity index across productive rearrangements. TCRdb took over this immuneACCESS table, retaining in-frame rearrangements with V and J assigned. Such tables are incomplete; in checked studies, under half of the missing clones stem from an unresolved V gene, and the remainder is unexplained. For V, J and clone size, that table is used; D and trimming come from the DNA. This sample is represented by some 320,000 clones; 70% to 90% of them were singletons. Approximately 8.1% of the sample belongs to the ten largest clones.

The sample comes from a study of blood T cell repertoires in COVID-19 (dated by TCRdb to the early 2020s). Context from the whole study: The collaborator samples originated in the United States, Italy and Spain and spanned the acute and convalescent phases of COVID-19. The prospective study material was composed of cDNA or gDNA derived from T cells, B-cell-depleted T cells, or PBMCs. Subjects who had been exposed to COVID-19, were actively infected with it, or had recovered from it provided the deeply sampled blood TCRbeta repertoires that made up the dataset. The repertoires were released in a freely available public database intended as a resource for research on the immune response to SARS-CoV-2. The samples were drawn from two sources: the first 160 participants of the ongoing ImmuneRACE study, and fewer than 1,500 subjects contributed by 6 global collaborators. The sample metadata nearly always contained a de-identified subject ID, COVID-19 status, age in years and sex. Where available, HLA class I and class II types were taken from metadata supplied by the sample provider and were not determined by assay-based typing.

The paper's findings and limits, for the study overall: How much clinical and demographic metadata was included differed by source and by participant, and the metadata was provided uncurated.

From the cysteine up to the phenylalanine, the CDR3 has a length of 13 residues. The read is trimmed to its CDR3 DNA, 39 bases read in frame from base 1. The germline V gene (reference sequence) yields WNHNN for CDR1 and SYGVQD for CDR2. V lost 0 bases and J lost 9 bases; the stretch between them is 12 bases long. Another Seattle source contributed samples from volunteer blood donors who had recovered from COVID-19. The collaborating institutions used their own protocols to collect whole blood in K2EDTA tubes. Collaborator samples were shipped for TCRbeta analysis as frozen whole blood, isolated PBMCs, or DNA extracted from either sample type.

This chain joins TRBV10-1 to TRBJ2-7; matching of 5 bases hints at TRBD1 as the D gene. The receptor was isolated from a woman aged 45-59 years who had recovered from COVID-19. Sequences were obtained from peripheral blood. The DNA is TGCGCCAGCAGTGAGTCTCGCCAGGGCGGGCAGTACTTC. The encoded protein is CASSESRQGGQYF.